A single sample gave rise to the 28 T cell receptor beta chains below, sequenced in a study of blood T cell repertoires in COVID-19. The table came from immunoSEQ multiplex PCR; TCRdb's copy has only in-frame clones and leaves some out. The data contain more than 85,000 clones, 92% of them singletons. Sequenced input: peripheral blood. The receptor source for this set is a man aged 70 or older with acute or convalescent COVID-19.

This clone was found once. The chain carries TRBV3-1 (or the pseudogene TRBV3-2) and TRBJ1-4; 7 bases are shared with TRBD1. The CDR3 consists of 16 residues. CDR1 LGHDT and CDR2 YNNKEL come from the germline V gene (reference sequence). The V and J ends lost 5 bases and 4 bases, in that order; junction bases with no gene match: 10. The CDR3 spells CASSDFPGQSNEKLFF. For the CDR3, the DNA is TGTGCCAGCAGCGACTTCCCGGGACAGAGTAATGAAAAACTGTTTTTT.

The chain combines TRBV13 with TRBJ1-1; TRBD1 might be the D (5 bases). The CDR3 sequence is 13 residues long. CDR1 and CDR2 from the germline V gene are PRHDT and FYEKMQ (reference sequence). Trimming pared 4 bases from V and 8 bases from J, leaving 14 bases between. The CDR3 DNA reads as TGTGCCAGCAGCTCAGGGCCAGACTGGGAAGCTTTCTTT. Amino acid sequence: CASSSGPDWEAFF.

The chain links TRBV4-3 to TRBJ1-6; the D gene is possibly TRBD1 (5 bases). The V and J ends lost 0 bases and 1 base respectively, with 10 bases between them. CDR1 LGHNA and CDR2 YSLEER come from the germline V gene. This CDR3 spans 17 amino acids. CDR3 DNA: TGCGCCAGCAGCCAAGAACGGCAGGGATCCTATAATTCACCCCTCCACTTT. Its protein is CASSQERQGSYNSPLHF.

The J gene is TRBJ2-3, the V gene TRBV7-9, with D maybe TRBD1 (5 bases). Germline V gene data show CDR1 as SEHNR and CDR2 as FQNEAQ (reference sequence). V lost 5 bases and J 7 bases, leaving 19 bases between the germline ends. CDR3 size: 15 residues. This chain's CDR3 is CASSEIPQGPNTQYF. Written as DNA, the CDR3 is TGTGCCAGCAGCGAAATCCCGCAGGGCCCTAATACGCAGTATTTT.

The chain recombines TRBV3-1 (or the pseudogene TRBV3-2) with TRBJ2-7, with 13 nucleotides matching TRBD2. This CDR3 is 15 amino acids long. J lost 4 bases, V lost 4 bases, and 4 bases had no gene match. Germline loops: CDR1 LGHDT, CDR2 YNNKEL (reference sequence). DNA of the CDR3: TGTGCCAGCAGCCTTTGGACTAGCGGGAGATACGAGCAGTACTTC. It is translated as CASSLWTSGRYEQYF.

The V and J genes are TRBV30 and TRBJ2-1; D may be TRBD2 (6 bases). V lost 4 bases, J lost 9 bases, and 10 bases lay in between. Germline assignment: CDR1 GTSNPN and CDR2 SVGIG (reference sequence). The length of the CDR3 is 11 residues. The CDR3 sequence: CAWTGEGEQFF. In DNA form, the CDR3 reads TGTGCCTGGACGGGAGAGGGTGAGCAGTTCTTC.

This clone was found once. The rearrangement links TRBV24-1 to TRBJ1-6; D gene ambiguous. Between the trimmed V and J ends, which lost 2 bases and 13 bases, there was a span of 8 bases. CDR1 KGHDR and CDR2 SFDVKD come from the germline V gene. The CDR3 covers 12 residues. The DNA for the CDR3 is TGTGCCACCAGTGATTCAGATGGCCCCCTCCACTTT. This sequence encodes CATSDSDGPLHF.

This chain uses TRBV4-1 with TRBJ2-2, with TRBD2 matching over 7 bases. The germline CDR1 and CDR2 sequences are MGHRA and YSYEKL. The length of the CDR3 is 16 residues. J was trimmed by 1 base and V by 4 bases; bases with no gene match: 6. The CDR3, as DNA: TGCGCCAGCAGCCCTTTTAGCGGGCTGAACACCGGGGAGCTGTTTTTT. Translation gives CASSPFSGLNTGELFF.

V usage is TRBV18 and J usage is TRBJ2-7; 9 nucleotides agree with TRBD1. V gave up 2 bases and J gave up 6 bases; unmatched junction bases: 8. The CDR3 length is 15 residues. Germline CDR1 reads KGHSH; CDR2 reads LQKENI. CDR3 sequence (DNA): TGTGCCAGCTCACCAACGCCCGGGACAGGGACCGAGCAGTACTTC. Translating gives CASSPTPGTGTEQYF. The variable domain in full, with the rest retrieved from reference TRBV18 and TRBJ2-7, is NAGVMQNPRHLVRRRGQEARLRCSPMKGHSHVYWYRQLPEEGLKFMVYLQKENIIDESGMPKERFSAEFPKEGPSILRIQQVVRGDSAAYFCASSPTPGTGTEQYFGPGTRLTVT.

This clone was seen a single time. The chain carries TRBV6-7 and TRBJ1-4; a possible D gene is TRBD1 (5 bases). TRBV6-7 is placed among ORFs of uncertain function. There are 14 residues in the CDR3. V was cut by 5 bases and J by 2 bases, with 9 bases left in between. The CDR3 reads CASSPRGTNEKLFF. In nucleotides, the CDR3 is TGTGCCAGCAGTCCCCGGGGGACTAATGAAAAACTGTTTTTT.

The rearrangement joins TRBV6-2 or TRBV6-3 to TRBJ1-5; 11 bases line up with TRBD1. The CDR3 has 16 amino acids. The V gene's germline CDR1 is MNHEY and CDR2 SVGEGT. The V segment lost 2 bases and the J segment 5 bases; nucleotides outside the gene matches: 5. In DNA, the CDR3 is TGTGCCAGCAGTTACCACCGGGACAGGGGGTATCAGCCCCAGCATTTT. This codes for CASSYHRDRGYQPQHF.

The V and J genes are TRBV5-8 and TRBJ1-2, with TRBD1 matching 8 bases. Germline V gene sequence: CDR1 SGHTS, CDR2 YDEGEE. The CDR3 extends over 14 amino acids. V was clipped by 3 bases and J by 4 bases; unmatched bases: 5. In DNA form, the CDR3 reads TGTGCCAGCAGCTACAACAGGGGGTCCTATGGCTACACCTTC. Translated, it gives CASSYNRGSYGYTF.

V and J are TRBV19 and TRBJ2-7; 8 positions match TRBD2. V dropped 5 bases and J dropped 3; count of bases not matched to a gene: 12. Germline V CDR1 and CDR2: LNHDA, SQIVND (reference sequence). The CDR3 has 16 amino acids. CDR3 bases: TGTGCCAGTAGTGCGACCGGGACTAGGTTCGACTACGAGCAGTACTTC. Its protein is CASSATGTRFDYEQYF.

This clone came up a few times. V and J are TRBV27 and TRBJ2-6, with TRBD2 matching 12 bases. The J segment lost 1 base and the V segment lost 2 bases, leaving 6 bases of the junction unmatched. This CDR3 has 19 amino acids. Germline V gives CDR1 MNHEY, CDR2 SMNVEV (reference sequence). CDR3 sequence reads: CASSLIPSGGGSGANVLTF. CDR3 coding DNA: TGTGCCAGCAGTTTAATACCTAGCGGGGGGGGATCTGGGGCCAACGTCCTGACTTTC. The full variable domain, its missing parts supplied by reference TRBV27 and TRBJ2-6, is EAQVTQNPRYLITVTGKKLTVTCSQNMNHEYMSWYRQDPGLGLRQIYYSMNVEVTDKGDVPEGYKVSRKEKRNFPLILESPSPNQTSLYFCASSLIPSGGGSGANVLTFGAGSRLTVL.

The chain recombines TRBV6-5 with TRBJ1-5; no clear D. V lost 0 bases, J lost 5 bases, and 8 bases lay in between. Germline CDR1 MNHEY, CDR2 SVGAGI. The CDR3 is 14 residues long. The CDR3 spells CASSYSAGDQPQHF. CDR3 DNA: TGTGCCAGCAGTTACTCGGCGGGAGATCAGCCCCAGCATTTT.

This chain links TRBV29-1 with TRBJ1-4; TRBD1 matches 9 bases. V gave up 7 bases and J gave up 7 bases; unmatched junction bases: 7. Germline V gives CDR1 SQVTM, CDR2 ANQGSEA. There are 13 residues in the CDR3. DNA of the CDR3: TGCAGCGCTTCACAGGGGGCAGTTGAAAAACTGTTTTTT. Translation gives CSASQGAVEKLFF.

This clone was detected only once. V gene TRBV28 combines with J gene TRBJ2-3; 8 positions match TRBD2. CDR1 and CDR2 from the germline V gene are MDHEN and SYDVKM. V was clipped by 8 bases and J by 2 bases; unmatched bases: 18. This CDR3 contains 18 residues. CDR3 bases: TGTGCCAGCTCCCCTTCACCGGGACTAGGAACACACACAGATACGCAGTATTTT. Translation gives CASSPSPGLGTHTDTQYF.

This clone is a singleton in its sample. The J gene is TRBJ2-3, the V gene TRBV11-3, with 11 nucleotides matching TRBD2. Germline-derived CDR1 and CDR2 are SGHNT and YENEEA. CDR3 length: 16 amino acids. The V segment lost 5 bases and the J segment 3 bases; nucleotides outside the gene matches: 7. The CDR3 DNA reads TGTGCCAGCAGCCCTCCGGGACTAGCGGTAACAGATACGCAGTATTTT. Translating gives CASSPPGLAVTDTQYF. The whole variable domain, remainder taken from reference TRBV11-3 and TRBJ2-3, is EAGVVQSPRYKIIEKKQPVAFWCNPISGHNTLYWYLQNLGQGPELLIRYENEEAVDDSQLPKDRFSAERLKGVDSTLKIQPAELGDSAVYLCASSPPGLAVTDTQYFGPGTRLTVL.

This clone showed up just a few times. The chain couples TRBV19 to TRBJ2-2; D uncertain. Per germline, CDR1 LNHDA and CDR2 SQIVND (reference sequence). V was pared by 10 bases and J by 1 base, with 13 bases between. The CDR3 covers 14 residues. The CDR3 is CATRSNWNTGELFF. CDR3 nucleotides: TGTGCCACCCGGAGTAACTGGAACACCGGGGAGCTGTTTTTT.

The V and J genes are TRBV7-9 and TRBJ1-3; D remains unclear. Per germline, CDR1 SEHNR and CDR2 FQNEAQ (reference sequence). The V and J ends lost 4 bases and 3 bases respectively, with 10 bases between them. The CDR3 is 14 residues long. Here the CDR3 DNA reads TGTGCCAGCAGCTCCCCCGGGGTTGGAAACACCATATATTTT. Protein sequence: CASSSPGVGNTIYF. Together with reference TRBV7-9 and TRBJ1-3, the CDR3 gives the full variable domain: DTGVSQNPRHKITKRGQNVTFRCDPISEHNRLYWYRQTLGQGPEFLTYFQNEAQLEKSRLLSDRFSAERPKGSFSTLEIQRTEQGDSAMYLCASSSPGVGNTIYFGEGSWLTVV.

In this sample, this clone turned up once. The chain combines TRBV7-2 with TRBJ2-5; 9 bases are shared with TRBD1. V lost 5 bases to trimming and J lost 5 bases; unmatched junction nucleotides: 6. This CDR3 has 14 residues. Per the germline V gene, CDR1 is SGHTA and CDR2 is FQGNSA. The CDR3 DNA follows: TGTGCCAGCAGCCCAGGGACAGGGTCGGAGACCCAGTACTTC. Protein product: CASSPGTGSETQYF.

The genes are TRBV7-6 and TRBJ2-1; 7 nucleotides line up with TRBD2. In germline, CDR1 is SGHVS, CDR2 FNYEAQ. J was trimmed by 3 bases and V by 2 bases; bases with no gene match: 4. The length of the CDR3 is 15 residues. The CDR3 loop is CASSLRRGNYNEQFF. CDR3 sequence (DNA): TGTGCCAGCAGCTTAAGGCGGGGGAACTACAATGAGCAGTTCTTC. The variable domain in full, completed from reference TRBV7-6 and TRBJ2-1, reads GAGVSQSPRYKVTKRGQDVALRCDPISGHVSLYWYRQALGQGPEFLTYFNYEAQQDKSGLPNDRFSAERPEGSISTLTIQRTEQRDSAMYRCASSLRRGNYNEQFFGPGTRLTVL.

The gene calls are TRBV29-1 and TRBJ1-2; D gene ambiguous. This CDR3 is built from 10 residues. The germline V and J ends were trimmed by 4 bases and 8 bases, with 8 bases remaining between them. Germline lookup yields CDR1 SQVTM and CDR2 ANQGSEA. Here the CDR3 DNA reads TGCAGCGTTGGAGTAGTAGGCTACACCTTC. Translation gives CSVGVVGYTF.

CDR3 DNA: TGTGCCAGCAGCTTTCGCCAGAACTCCTACAATGAGCAGTTCTTC. Protein product: CASSFRQNSYNEQFF. The J gene is TRBJ2-1, the V gene TRBV5-4; no reliable D call. CDR1 and CDR2 (germline): SGHNT, YYREEE (reference sequence). The V and J ends lost 2 bases and 0 bases respectively, with 9 bases between them. The CDR3 runs 15 residues.

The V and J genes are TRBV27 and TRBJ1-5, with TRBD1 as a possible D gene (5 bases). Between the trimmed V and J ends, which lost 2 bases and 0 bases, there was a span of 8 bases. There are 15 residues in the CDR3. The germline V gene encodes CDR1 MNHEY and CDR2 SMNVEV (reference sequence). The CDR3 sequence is CASSLGAYSNQPQHF. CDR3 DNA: TGTGCCAGCAGTTTAGGGGCATATAGCAATCAGCCCCAGCATTTT.

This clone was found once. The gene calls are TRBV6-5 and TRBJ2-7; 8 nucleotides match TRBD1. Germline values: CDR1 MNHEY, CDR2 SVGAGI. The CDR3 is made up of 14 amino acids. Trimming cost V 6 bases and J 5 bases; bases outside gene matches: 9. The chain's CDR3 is CASSLRGLGDEQYF. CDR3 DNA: TGTGCCAGCAGCCTCAGGGGGCTAGGGGACGAGCAGTACTTC.

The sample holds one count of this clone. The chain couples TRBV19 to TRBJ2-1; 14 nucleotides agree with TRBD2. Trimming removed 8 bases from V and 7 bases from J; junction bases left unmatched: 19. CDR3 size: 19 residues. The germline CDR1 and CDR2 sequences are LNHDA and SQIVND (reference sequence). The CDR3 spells CASQPAGLAGVMGGNEQFF. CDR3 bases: TGTGCCAGTCAGCCTGCGGGACTAGCGGGGGTAATGGGGGGTAATGAGCAGTTCTTC. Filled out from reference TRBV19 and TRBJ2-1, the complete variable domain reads DGGITQSPKYLFRKEGQNVTLSCEQNLNHDAMYWYRQDPGQGLRLIYYSQIVNDFQKGDIAEGYSVSREKKESFPLTVTSAQKNPTAFYLCASQPAGLAGVMGGNEQFFGPGTRLTVL.

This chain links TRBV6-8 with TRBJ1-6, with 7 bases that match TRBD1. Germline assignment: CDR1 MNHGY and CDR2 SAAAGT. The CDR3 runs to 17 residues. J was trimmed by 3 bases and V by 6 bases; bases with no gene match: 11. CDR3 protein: CASSGDREGCYNSPLHF. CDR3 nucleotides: TGTGCCAGCAGCGGTGACAGGGAAGGGTGCTATAATTCACCCCTCCACTTT.